One and the same sample provided the 30 T cell receptor beta chains below, sequenced in a study of read filtering for tumor transcriptome and immune sequencing. Molecular barcoded adaptors covering alpha/delta and beta/gamma chains were used on 400 ng RNA. TCRdb re-called the reads through MiXCR, storing one row per CDR3 protein. The table has approximately 38,000 distinct CDR3 sequences, around 13% seen once. Sequencing was carried out using a population of CD138-negative cells sorted from bone marrow. The receptors were sampled from a donor aged 40 or older with multiple myeloma.

Many counts were recorded for this clonotype. The CDR3 is CSAAAGGWETQYF. The DNA of the CDR3 is TGCAGCGCCGCAGCGGGAGGATGGGAGACCCAGTACTTC. The chain couples TRBV29-1 to TRBJ2-5; 9 nucleotides align to TRBD2. Germline V CDR1 and CDR2: SQVTM, ANQGSEA. V dropped 7 bases and J dropped 5; count of bases not matched to a gene: 8. This CDR3 has 13 amino acids.

This clonotype showed up just a few times. The chain uses TRBV12-3 or TRBV12-4 and TRBJ2-2, with 7 bases fitting TRBD1. Germline trimming cut 9 bases from V and 7 bases from J; bases unmatched to any gene: 11. The CDR3 totals 14 residues. The CDR3 DNA is TGTGCCAGTACCAAGACAGGGAGCGGCGGGGAGCTGTTTTTT. This translates into CASTKTGSGGELFF.

In its sample, this clonotype was seen a few times. A clone one base away is much larger, so this may be a read error. This chain joins TRBV29-1 and TRBJ1-1, with D unresolved. The CDR3 is made up of 11 amino acids. Germline V gene lookup returns CDR1 SQVTM and CDR2 ANQGSEA. As DNA, the CDR3 is TGCAGCCACGGAGAGAACATTGAAGCTTTCTTT. Translating it yields CSHGENIEAFF.

The V gene is TRBV12-3 or TRBV12-4, the J gene TRBJ2-2; D is perhaps TRBD2 (6 bases). The CDR3 contains 15 residues. Trimming pared 1 base from V and 8 bases from J, leaving 14 bases between. CDR3 nucleotides: TGTGCCAGCAGTTTAGTGTCGGGAGCGGGTGGGGAGCTGTTTTTT. Its translation: CASSLVSGAGGELFF.

In its sample, this clonotype was seen many times. This chain connects TRBV20-1 to TRBJ2-3; TRBD1 or TRBD2 may be the D gene (5 bases each). CDR1 is DFQATT and CDR2 is SNEGSKA in the germline V gene (reference sequence). The CDR3 length is 14 residues. CDR3 coding DNA: TGCAGCCAACTTTCCATGGGGCTCGGGAATACGCAGTATTTT. As protein: CSQLSMGLGNTQYF.

The CDR3 nucleotides read TGCAGCGTTCACTCTACGGGACAAACTGGAAACACCATATATTTT. It is translated as CSVHSTGQTGNTIYF. The chain combines TRBV29-1 with TRBJ1-3, with D perhaps TRBD1 (6 bases). With 5 bases removed from V and 2 bases from J, the gap between germline ends came to 16 bases. Germline CDR1 is SQVTM and CDR2 is ANQGSEA. This CDR3 has 15 amino acids.

This clonotype was picked up one time. The rearrangement links TRBV9 to TRBJ2-1; D may be TRBD2 (6 bases). Germline CDR1 SGDLS, CDR2 YYNGEE. Trimming took 7 bases from V and 2 from J, leaving 19 bases between them. CDR3 size: 16 residues. The CDR3 protein is CASGAGSLAAYNEQFF. The CDR3, as DNA: TGTGCCAGCGGCGCAGGATCATTAGCGGCCTACAATGAGCAGTTCTTC.

This clonotype showed up many times. The rearrangement uses TRBV7-8 and TRBJ2-2; TRBD1 is a possible D gene (6 bases). Between the trimmed V and J ends, which lost 1 base and 6 bases, there was a span of 15 bases. CDR1 and CDR2 (germline): SGHVS, FQNEAQ. There are 16 residues in the CDR3. CDR3 nucleotide sequence: TGTGCCAGCAGCTTAGAACAGGGTATATTCGCCGGGGAGCTGTTTTTT. Translating gives CASSLEQGIFAGELFF.

This clonotype was counted ten times or more. The rearrangement joins TRBV20-1 to TRBJ1-5; TRBD1 is a possible D gene (5 bases). The CDR3 sequence is 12 residues long. Looked up from germline, CDR1 is DFQATT and CDR2 is SNEGSKA (reference sequence). V lost 3 bases, J lost 4 bases, and 7 bases lay in between. The CDR3 sequence: CSASPGNQPQHF. The CDR3 DNA follows: TGCAGTGCTAGTCCAGGGAATCAGCCCCAGCATTTT.

This clonotype was detected ten times or more. This rearrangement joins TRBV12-3 or TRBV12-4 to TRBJ2-1; possible D gene TRBD2, 5 bases. V was clipped by 7 bases and J by 6 bases, with 19 bases between them. This CDR3 comprises 15 residues. The CDR3 DNA sequence: TGTGCCAGCACCTCGGACGAGGGATTGGGCAATGAGCAGTTCTTC. Translation gives CASTSDEGLGNEQFF.

This clonotype came up many times. The chain joins TRBV20-1 to TRBJ1-5, with D perhaps TRBD1 (6 bases). V lost 4 bases to trimming and J lost 0 bases, with 7 bases between them. In germline, CDR1 is DFQATT, CDR2 SNEGSKA (reference sequence). This CDR3 spans 13 amino acids. CDR3 in amino acids: CSAKGGSNQPQHF. DNA for the CDR3: TGCAGTGCTAAGGGGGGTAGCAATCAGCCCCAGCATTTT.

The sample holds many counts of this clonotype. The chain has TRBV2 and TRBJ2-1; D is undetermined. V was pared by 3 bases and J by 0 bases, with 6 bases between. CDR1 is SNHLY, CDR2 FYNNEI, per germline. The CDR3 totals 14 residues. The CDR3 protein is CASSEESSYNEQFF. CDR3 nucleotide sequence: TGTGCCAGCAGTGAGGAGAGCTCCTACAATGAGCAGTTCTTC.

This clonotype was observed at least ten times. The chain links TRBV20-1 to TRBJ2-5; 11 bases are a match to TRBD2. Germline V gives CDR1 DFQATT, CDR2 SNEGSKA (reference sequence). J gave up 2 bases and V 0 bases, and 5 bases lay outside the gene matches. CDR3 length equals 16 residues. CDR3 nucleotides: TGCAGTGCTAGAGATGAGGCTAGCGGGAGGCAAGAGACCCAGTACTTC. Its protein is CSARDEASGRQETQYF.

Notes on this clonotype: A clone one base away is much larger, so this may be a read error. This sequence joins TRBV4-1 and TRBJ2-1; possibly TRBD1 for D (5 bases). CDR3 length: 11 amino acids. CDR1 and CDR2 from the germline V gene are MGHRA and YSYEKL. Trimming cost V 7 bases and J 9 bases, with 10 bases left between them. CDR3 amino acids: CASTQVSEQFF. CDR3 DNA: TGCGCCAGCACACAGGTGTCTGAGCAGTTCTTC.

In this sample, this clonotype turned up a few times. J is TRBJ2-7 and V is TRBV28; the D call may be TRBD1 or TRBD2 (5 bases each). V lost 3 bases, J lost 7 bases, and 10 bases lay in between. Germline V lookup: CDR1 MDHEN, CDR2 SYDVKM. The CDR3 runs to 12 residues. The DNA of the CDR3 is TGTGCCAGCAGTTTTCGTGGGGGAGAGCAGTACTTC. Its translation: CASSFRGGEQYF. Full variable domain (missing parts from reference TRBV28 and TRBJ2-7): DVKVTQSSRYLVKRTGEKVFLECVQDMDHENMFWYRQDPGLGLRLIYFSYDVKMKEKGDIPEGYSVSREKKERFSLILESASTNQTSMYLCASSFRGGEQYFGPGTRLTVT.

This clonotype was counted ten times or more. The chain couples TRBV27 to TRBJ2-7; 7 bases line up with TRBD1. Trimming cost V 6 bases and J 1 base; bases outside gene matches: 3. Germline values: CDR1 MNHEY, CDR2 SMNVEV (reference sequence). The CDR3 consists of 13 residues. The CDR3 region is CASRETGSYEQYF. CDR3 DNA sequence: TGTGCCAGCAGGGAGACAGGGTCCTACGAGCAGTACTTC.

Many counts were recorded for this clonotype. A much larger clone lies one base from this, so it may be a read error. The chain has TRBV20-1 and TRBJ1-5; no clear D. The CDR3 contains 16 residues. The germline V gene has CDR1 DFQATT and CDR2 SNEGSKA (reference sequence). Trimming took off 4 bases at V and 1 base at J, with 17 bases between the two ends. The CDR3 loop is CSAKLQDHESNQPQHF. DNA for the CDR3: TGCAGTGCTAAGCTTCAGGACCATGAGAGCAATCAGCCCCAGCATTTT.

This clonotype has at least ten counts. This sequence joins TRBV6-5 and TRBJ2-3, with D possibly TRBD1 on 6 matching bases. The ends were cut back, 6 bases at V and 6 bases at J, with 19 bases in the middle. Germline V gene lookup returns CDR1 MNHEY and CDR2 SVGAGI. The CDR3 loop spans 15 amino acids. DNA of the CDR3: TGTGCCAGCAGAGATCAGGGGCGGAGAGGGGATACGCAGTATTTT. Translated, it gives CASRDQGRRGDTQYF.

In its sample, this clonotype was seen many times. The V and J genes are TRBV6-1 and TRBJ2-1; 8 nucleotides match TRBD1. Trimming at V came to 6 bases and at J to 4 bases, leaving 11 bases not matched to a gene. Germline V gene lookup returns CDR1 MNHNS and CDR2 SASEGT. This CDR3 has 16 amino acids. The CDR3 DNA sequence: TGTGCCAGCAGGGCTGATACAGGGGGGTCATACAATGAGCAGTTCTTC. This sequence encodes CASRADTGGSYNEQFF.

Of note for this clonotype: No conserved phenylalanine or tryptophan is present at the end of the CDR3, so a read error is the likely explanation. No DNA is shown, since the ends of the CDR3 on it are uncertain; the CDR3 is the one TCRdb lists. The CDR3 is CASSPGGSYNERFY. This sequence joins TRBV6-2 or TRBV6-3 and TRBJ2-1; the table's TRBD1 call for D was not verified on the DNA. The CDR3 region is 14 residues in length, termini included. Germline V CDR1 and CDR2: MNHEY, SVGEGT.

There are a few counts of this clonotype. The chain couples TRBV12-3 or TRBV12-4 to TRBJ1-1; 8 bases are shared with TRBD1. V was clipped by 6 bases and J by 4 bases; unmatched bases: 7. The CDR3 extends over 14 amino acids. The CDR3, as DNA: TGTGCCAGCAGAGATCGGACAGGGTCCACTGAAGCTTTCTTT. Its protein is CASRDRTGSTEAFF.

This clonotype has only a few counts. A much larger clone lies one base from this, so it may be a read error. CDR3 nucleotides: TGCAGTGCTAGAGCAGCAGGGGAAGTGTTAGATGAGCAGTTCTTC. Its translation: CSARAAGEVLDEQFF. V usage is TRBV20-1 and J usage is TRBJ2-1, with TRBD1 as a possible D gene (6 bases). Germline CDR1 is DFQATT and CDR2 is SNEGSKA (reference sequence). CDR3 length equals 15 residues. V was cut by 1 base and J by 8 bases, with 18 bases left in between.

Concerning this clonotype itself: A read error may explain this, as a much larger clone is one base away. The chain links TRBV5-1 to TRBJ2-1, with D maybe TRBD2 (6 bases). CDR1 is SGHRS and CDR2 is YFSETQ in the germline V gene. The CDR3 sequence is 15 residues long. CDR3 DNA sequence: TGCGCCAGCAGCTATAGCGGAAACTCCTACGATGAGCAGTTCTTC. Encoded protein: CASSYSGNSYDEQFF.

This clonotype showed up many times. The chain is built from TRBV7-3 and TRBJ1-3, with 9 bases identical to TRBD1. This CDR3 spans 18 amino acids. The V gene's germline CDR1 is SGHTA and CDR2 FQGTGA. V was clipped by 5 bases and J by 0 bases; unmatched bases: 11. The CDR3 DNA reads as TGTGCCAGCAGCCCCGCGCCCGGGACAGGGAGCTCTGGAAACACCATATATTTT. It codes for CASSPAPGTGSSGNTIYF.

This clonotype was found a few times. This chain links TRBV20-1 with TRBJ2-2; 10 nucleotides agree with TRBD2. The CDR3 has 19 amino acids. Germline V gives CDR1 DFQATT, CDR2 SNEGSKA (reference sequence). V shed 4 bases and J 3 bases; nucleotides not matched to a gene: 17. As DNA, the CDR3 is TGCAGTGCTAAGCTCGACAAGGGGCTAGCGGGAGTTGACACCGGGGAGCTGTTTTTT. Amino acids: CSAKLDKGLAGVDTGELFF.

Notes on this clonotype: The conserved closing phenylalanine or tryptophan is absent in this CDR3, likely reflecting a read error. The chain employs TRBV5-1 and TRBJ2-3, with D unresolved. The V gene's germline CDR1 is SGHRS and CDR2 YFSETQ. The CDR3 spans 14 residues. Trimming took off 0 bases at V and 6 bases at J, with 11 bases between the two ends. CDR3 sequence: CASSLASSPDTQYL. CDR3 bases: TGCGCCAGCAGCTTGGCCAGTTCTCCTGATACGCAGTATCTT.

This clonotype was seen at least ten times. This chain links TRBV7-2 with TRBJ2-5, with a possible D match to TRBD2 (5 bases). This CDR3 contains 16 residues. The V gene's germline CDR1 is SGHTA and CDR2 FQGNSA. V was shortened by 9 bases and J by 2 bases, with 22 bases between the two germline ends. CDR3 in amino acids: CASALSRATRQETQYF. CDR3 in DNA: TGTGCCAGTGCTCTCTCGAGGGCGACTCGGCAAGAGACCCAGTACTTC.

This clonotype was counted many times. The chain employs TRBV15 and TRBJ2-1; D is possibly TRBD1 (7 bases). Per the germline V gene, CDR1 is LNHNV and CDR2 is YYDKDF (reference sequence). The V end was cut by 0 bases, the J end by 8 bases, with 11 bases between. This CDR3 has 14 residues. CDR3: CATSRDSGGYEQFF. The CDR3 DNA reads TGTGCCACCAGCAGAGATTCAGGGGGGTATGAGCAGTTCTTC.

The genes are TRBV12-3 or TRBV12-4 and TRBJ1-1, with D possibly TRBD1 on 6 matching bases. This CDR3 has 13 amino acids. Trimming stripped 7 bases from V and 7 bases from J, with 16 bases between. The CDR3 nucleotides read TGTGCCAGCACCTCCCGGGGGGCGAGTGAAGCTTTCTTT. Amino acid sequence: CASTSRGASEAFF.

Details on this clonotype: This may stem from a read error, because a much larger clone lies one nucleotide away. V usage is TRBV5-4 and J usage is TRBJ2-5; 7 bases line up with TRBD2. V dropped 8 bases and J dropped 4; count of bases not matched to a gene: 11. This CDR3 is 14 amino acids long. The germline V gene encodes CDR1 SGHNT and CDR2 YYREEE (reference sequence). CDR3 region: CASTDWEGRETQYF. CDR3 DNA: TGTGCCAGTACTGATTGGGAGGGCCGAGAGACCCAGTACTTC.